This T cell receptor beta chain was identified in a study of blood T cell repertoires in COVID-19. Study as a whole: In each case, the material was cDNA or gDNA derived from T cells, B-cell-depleted T cells, or PBMCs.

The CDR3 runs to 15 residues. V lost 0 bases, J lost 6 bases, and 5 bases stayed unmatched. Germline V gives CDR1 MGHRA, CDR2 YSYEKL. Those enrolled in Seattle joined during active infection and were followed longitudinally afterward. Per the study methods: Nucleated cell number was recorded as an estimate derived from reference gene primer amplification. Data came from immunoSEQ multiplex PCR; TCRdb stores just in-frame clones and leaves some out. The V and J calls and clone size come from that table; D and trimming were worked out from the DNA. The data contain approximately 59,000 clones, 81% of them singletons.

The receptor was isolated from a man aged 60 to 69 with COVID-19, enrolled during active disease. J is TRBJ1-1 and V is TRBV4-1; 9 nucleotides line up with TRBD1. Material: peripheral blood. The CDR3 sequence: CASSQDDRGIAEAFF. CDR3 in DNA: TGCGCCAGCAGCCAAGATGACAGGGGGATCGCTGAAGCTTTCTTT.